In this sample, the clone carrying this T cell receptor beta chain turned up many times. What it recognizes is unknown. The sample is drawn from a study of T cells in Graves' hyperthyroidism and ophthalmopathy. Overall study results and limits: Patients with ophthalmopathy were separated from those with stable hyperthyroidism by a 13 V-J model. Ophthalmopathy was identified by the model a median about 6 months ahead of onset.

Amplified TCR beta CDR3 regions came from RNA transcripts. Initially, a first-round RT-PCR of the TCR CDR3 employed the HTBI primer set. In TCRdb, the multiplex PCR reads were re-called with MiXCR into one record per CDR3 protein. The repertoire holds approximately 610,000 distinct CDR3 sequences, with under 15% as singletons. Trimming pared 5 bases from V and 0 bases from J, leaving 11 bases between. Germline CDR1 LNHDA, CDR2 SQIVND (reference sequence). CDR3 size: 15 residues. Material: blood. The rearrangement uses TRBV19 and TRBJ1-5; D may be TRBD1 (5 bases). The clonotype originates from a woman aged 40 to 55 with Graves' ophthalmopathy. The CDR3 nucleotides are TGTGCCAGTAGTCCAGGGACCCATAGCAATCAGCCCCAGCATTTT. This codes for CASSPGTHSNQPQHF.